One and the same sample provided the 31 T cell receptor beta chains below, sequenced in a study of shared clonotypes between healthy human individuals. Assay: immunoSEQ multiplex PCR; the TCRdb copy retains only in-frame clones and omits some. The repertoire holds nearly 2 million clones, with roughly 95% as singletons. Terminally differentiated effector memory CD45RA+ cells were excluded by CCR7 positive selection of CD45RO-negative cells. Source material: naive CD8+ T cells sorted from blood. These receptors originate from a man in his late teens or twenties in good health.

The chain recombines TRBV19 with TRBJ1-1; 7 bases fit TRBD1. The CDR3 spans 17 residues. Trimming took 5 bases from V and 4 from J; bases not matched to a gene: 16. Germline V gene sequence: CDR1 LNHDA, CDR2 SQIVND (reference sequence). The chain's CDR3 is CASSADSGTVEFTEAFF. The CDR3 DNA reads TGTGCCAGTAGTGCCGATTCCGGGACAGTTGAATTCACTGAAGCTTTCTTT.

This chain joins TRBV7-3 and TRBJ2-3; D not certain. Trimming took 3 bases from V and 4 from J, leaving 11 bases between them. Germline loops: CDR1 SGHTA, CDR2 FQGTGA. CDR3 length: 14 residues. The CDR3 DNA reads TGTGCCAGCAGCTTGCTTGGGTCGTCAGATACGCAGTATTTT. Translating it yields CASSLLGSSDTQYF.

For this clone: The sample carries other DNA sequences with the same CDR3. CDR3 sequence reads: CASSLRGVYEQYF. As DNA, the CDR3 is TGTGCCAGCAGTTTGAGGGGAGTCTACGAGCAGTACTTC. The J gene is TRBJ2-7, the V gene TRBV28, with D perhaps matching TRBD1 or TRBD2 (5 bases each). V was trimmed by 3 bases and J by 3 bases, leaving 9 bases between them. The V gene's germline CDR1 is MDHEN and CDR2 SYDVKM. The CDR3 is 13 amino acids.

The V and J genes are TRBV27 and TRBJ2-7; 11 nucleotides agree with TRBD2. The CDR3 sequence is 14 residues long. Looked up from germline, CDR1 is MNHEY and CDR2 is SMNVEV (reference sequence). V was pared by 2 bases and J by 7 bases, with 4 bases of the junction left unmatched. The CDR3 sequence is CASSLLAGGGEQYF. The CDR3 DNA sequence: TGTGCCAGCAGTTTACTAGCGGGGGGTGGTGAGCAGTACTTC.

Only one count was recorded for this clone. The V gene is TRBV6-5, the J gene TRBJ1-1; no firm D call. Germline loops: CDR1 MNHEY, CDR2 SVGAGI. V was cut by 5 bases and J by 7 bases, with 8 bases left in between. The CDR3 extends over 11 amino acids. For the CDR3, the DNA is TGTGCCAGCAGTGAAAATAATGAAGCTTTCTTT. It encodes CASSENNEAFF.

Worth noting for this clone: Additional DNA sequences in this sample encode the identical CDR3. The gene calls are TRBV7-9 and TRBJ1-4; D might be TRBD1 (6 bases). Germline V gives CDR1 SEHNR, CDR2 FQNEAQ (reference sequence). The CDR3 length is 15 residues. Trimming cost V 1 base and J 3 bases, with 9 bases left between them. DNA for the CDR3: TGTGCCAGCAGCTTAGTGGGGGCTGCTAATGAAAAACTGTTTTTT. This codes for CASSLVGAANEKLFF.

This sequence joins TRBV2 and TRBJ2-7, with TRBD2 matching 7 bases. CDR1 and CDR2 (germline): SNHLY, FYNNEI. J was trimmed by 9 bases and V by 7 bases; bases with no gene match: 12. CDR3 length: 13 amino acids. Here the CDR3 reads CASMGGSVGLQYF. Here the CDR3 DNA reads TGTGCCAGCATGGGGGGGTCAGTCGGGTTGCAGTACTTC. Variable domain in full (rest from reference TRBV2 and TRBJ2-7): EPEVTQTPSHQVTQMGQEVILRCVPISNHLYFYWYRQILGQKVEFLVSFYNNEISEKSEIFDDQFSVERPDGSNFTLKIRSTKLEDSAMYFCASMGGSVGLQYFGPGTRLTVT.

The chain carries TRBV10-2 and TRBJ2-7; TRBD2 might be the D (7 bases). From germline, CDR1 is WSHSY and CDR2 SAAADI. V was trimmed by 6 bases and J by 4 bases, leaving 16 bases between them. The CDR3 covers 14 residues. As DNA, the CDR3 is TGCGCCAGCAGACCGGCGGGGGCCCTATACGAGCAGTACTTC. This translates into CASRPAGALYEQYF.

J is TRBJ2-3 and V is TRBV6-6; D may be TRBD2 (5 bases). Trimming left V 0 bases short and J 0 bases short, with 10 bases between. The CDR3 spans 16 residues. Germline CDR1 reads MNHNY; CDR2 reads SVGAGI (reference sequence). CDR3 in DNA: TGTGCCAGCAGTTACTCGCTGAGGGAGAGCACAGATACGCAGTATTTT. It codes for CASSYSLRESTDTQYF.

V usage is TRBV7-9 and J usage is TRBJ2-7; D could derive from TRBD1 or TRBD2 (5 bases each). The CDR3 is made up of 14 amino acids. V was cut by 5 bases and J by 3 bases, with 14 bases left in between. Germline loops: CDR1 SEHNR, CDR2 FQNEAQ (reference sequence). CDR3 amino acids: CASSTPGTHYEQYF. DNA for the CDR3: TGTGCCAGCAGCACACCCGGGACGCACTACGAGCAGTACTTC.

The chain couples TRBV9 to TRBJ2-3; 9 bases match TRBD2. The CDR3 consists of 16 residues. The V and J ends lost 0 bases and 4 bases, in that order; junction bases with no gene match: 6. Germline V lookup: CDR1 SGDLS, CDR2 YYNGEE. CDR3 nucleotide sequence: TGTGCCAGCAGCGTAGGCGGGACTAGCTGGGCAGATACGCAGTATTTT. Translated, it gives CASSVGGTSWADTQYF. The full variable domain, rest sourced from reference TRBV9 and TRBJ2-3, is DSGVTQTPKHLITATGQRVTLRCSPRSGDLSVYWYQQSLDQGLQFLIQYYNGEERAKGNILERFSAQQFPDLHSELNLSSLELGDSALYFCASSVGGTSWADTQYFGPGTRLTVL.

J is TRBJ2-6 and V is TRBV27; D is uncertain. The germline V gene has CDR1 MNHEY and CDR2 SMNVEV (reference sequence). Trimming left V 3 bases short and J 0 bases short, with 6 bases between. This CDR3 spans 15 amino acids. CDR3 protein: CASSLQASGANVLTF. DNA of the CDR3: TGTGCCAGCAGTTTGCAGGCCTCTGGGGCCAACGTCCTGACTTTC. Based on the CDR3 plus reference TRBV27 and TRBJ2-6, the full variable domain is EAQVTQNPRYLITVTGKKLTVTCSQNMNHEYMSWYRQDPGLGLRQIYYSMNVEVTDKGDVPEGYKVSRKEKRNFPLILESPSPNQTSLYFCASSLQASGANVLTFGAGSRLTVL.

This sequence joins TRBV4-2 and TRBJ2-7; D gene uncertain. CDR3 length equals 17 residues. V was cut by 1 base and J by 4 bases, with 20 bases left in between. In germline, CDR1 is LGHNA, CDR2 YNFKEQ. The CDR3 coding sequence is TGTGCCAGCAGCCAAGTTGATTCTTACACGGAGAAATACGAGCAGTACTTC. It encodes CASSQVDSYTEKYEQYF.

This chain connects TRBV2 to TRBJ2-1; D is possibly TRBD1 (5 bases). Germline assignment: CDR1 SNHLY and CDR2 FYNNEI. This CDR3 comprises 15 residues. Trimming removed 6 bases at V and 3 bases at J, with 15 bases between. DNA for the CDR3: TGTGCCAGCAGAACCAGGGTTTGGGGCTACAATGAGCAGTTCTTC. Residues: CASRTRVWGYNEQFF. The whole variable domain, remainder taken from reference TRBV2 and TRBJ2-1, is EPEVTQTPSHQVTQMGQEVILRCVPISNHLYFYWYRQILGQKVEFLVSFYNNEISEKSEIFDDQFSVERPDGSNFTLKIRSTKLEDSAMYFCASRTRVWGYNEQFFGPGTRLTVL.

V is TRBV27 and J is TRBJ1-2; possible D gene TRBD1, 5 bases. V lost 4 bases to trimming and J lost 4 bases, with 13 bases between them. Germline V gives CDR1 MNHEY, CDR2 SMNVEV (reference sequence). The CDR3 spans 14 residues. CDR3 amino acids: CASSSFGGGYGYTF. The CDR3 DNA reads as TGTGCCAGCAGTTCGTTCGGGGGTGGCTATGGCTACACCTTC.

This chain links TRBV28 with TRBJ2-7; 7 bases align to TRBD1. This CDR3 has 15 residues. V shed 2 bases, J shed 9 bases, and the junction held 13 bases outside the gene matches. Germline V CDR1 and CDR2: MDHEN, SYDVKM. The CDR3, as DNA: TGTGCCAGCAGTTTACCTTACGGACAGGCCCTAGGGCAGTACTTC. The encoded protein is CASSLPYGQALGQYF.

The chain uses TRBV19 and TRBJ2-2; TRBD1 matches at 8 bases. Germline values: CDR1 LNHDA, CDR2 SQIVND (reference sequence). The CDR3 is 15 amino acids. The V segment lost 8 bases and the J segment 5 bases; nucleotides outside the gene matches: 10. The CDR3 nucleotides read TGTGCCAGTCGGGACAGGCTGTTAGGTACCGGGGAGCTGTTTTTT. Translating it yields CASRDRLLGTGELFF.

This clone was detected only once. J is TRBJ2-1 and V is TRBV7-6; D is ambiguous. V was pared by 5 bases and J by 7 bases, with 9 bases between. The CDR3 sequence is 12 residues long. Germline-derived CDR1 and CDR2 are SGHVS and FNYEAQ. CDR3 loop: CASSPTANEQFF. The CDR3 nucleotides are TGTGCCAGCAGCCCCACTGCTAATGAGCAGTTCTTC.

The chain combines TRBV9 with TRBJ2-1; D is uncertain. Trimming removed 3 bases at V and 0 bases at J, with 13 bases between. The CDR3 totals 16 residues. Germline V gene sequence: CDR1 SGDLS, CDR2 YYNGEE. CDR3 nucleotides: TGTGCCAGCAGCGCGTGGACCAAGAGCTCCTACAATGAGCAGTTCTTC. Protein product: CASSAWTKSSYNEQFF.

This clone came up once. This chain links TRBV4-1 with TRBJ2-3, with 7 bases that match TRBD2. The germline V gene has CDR1 MGHRA and CDR2 YSYEKL. With V trimmed by 0 bases and J by 0 bases, 12 bases remained unmatched. The CDR3 is 19 amino acids. In DNA form, the CDR3 reads TGCGCCAGCAGCCAAGATCCGGTGCCCTCTAGCGGAAGCACAGATACGCAGTATTTT. The encoded protein is CASSQDPVPSSGSTDTQYF.

V gene TRBV4-2 combines with J gene TRBJ2-7, with 9 bases lining up with TRBD2. V lost 3 bases and J lost 5; bases outside the gene matches: 8. This CDR3 is built from 15 residues. Germline assignment: CDR1 LGHNA and CDR2 YNFKEQ. This chain's CDR3 is CASSQKAGGLDEQYF. CDR3 sequence (DNA): TGTGCCAGCAGCCAGAAGGCGGGGGGGCTCGACGAGCAGTACTTC.

The chain uses TRBV7-6 and TRBJ1-2, with D possibly TRBD1 on 6 matching bases. V dropped 5 bases and J dropped 1 base, with 14 bases sitting between them. The CDR3 is 15 amino acids. In germline, CDR1 is SGHVS, CDR2 FNYEAQ. The CDR3 DNA reads as TGTGCCAGCAGCCCTGAGGGGGGCCTTAACTATGGCTACACCTTC. It specifies CASSPEGGLNYGYTF.

The chain couples TRBV27 to TRBJ2-6; D is possibly TRBD1 (5 bases). Germline CDR1 MNHEY, CDR2 SMNVEV (reference sequence). Trimming pared 7 bases from V and 2 bases from J, leaving 18 bases between. There are 17 residues in the CDR3. The CDR3 region has the DNA TGTGCCAGCACCATTGGGGCCAAAGGGGCTGGGGCCAACGTCCTGACTTTC. Translating it yields CASTIGAKGAGANVLTF.

The genes are TRBV29-1 and TRBJ1-1, with no clear D. V lost 6 bases to trimming and J lost 8 bases, with 10 bases between them. This CDR3 comprises 10 residues. Germline V CDR1 and CDR2: SQVTM, ANQGSEA. CDR3 coding DNA: TGCAGCGTCTCCTCGGTAGAAGCTTTCTTT. The encoded protein is CSVSSVEAFF.

This clone was seen a single time. The chain links TRBV9 to TRBJ2-7; D is possibly TRBD2 (5 bases). The CDR3 contains 14 residues. Per germline, CDR1 SGDLS and CDR2 YYNGEE. V was cut by 4 bases and J by 1 base, with 12 bases left in between. CDR3 loop: CASSPWTGSYEQYF. Written as DNA, the CDR3 is TGTGCCAGCAGCCCGTGGACTGGTTCCTACGAGCAGTACTTC. Together with reference TRBV9 and TRBJ2-7, the CDR3 gives the full variable domain: DSGVTQTPKHLITATGQRVTLRCSPRSGDLSVYWYQQSLDQGLQFLIQYYNGEERAKGNILERFSAQQFPDLHSELNLSSLELGDSALYFCASSPWTGSYEQYFGPGTRLTVT.

The chain combines TRBV7-2 with TRBJ2-7; 14 bases are a match to TRBD2. The CDR3 spans 17 residues. The germline CDR1 and CDR2 sequences are SGHTA and FQGNSA. After removal of 0 bases from V and 6 bases from J, the junction contained 7 bases not matched to a gene. The CDR3 DNA is TGTGCCAGCAGCTTAGCCTCGGGGACTAGCGGGAGAGTCGAGCAGTACTTC. Its translation: CASSLASGTSGRVEQYF.

The chain combines TRBV7-8 with TRBJ2-1; 11 bases align to TRBD2. Per germline, CDR1 SGHVS and CDR2 FQNEAQ. The CDR3 has 16 residues. With V trimmed by 5 bases and J by 3 bases, 6 bases remained unmatched. CDR3 region: CASSGTSGSLYNEQFF. DNA of the CDR3: TGTGCCAGCAGCGGAACTAGCGGGAGTCTCTACAATGAGCAGTTCTTC.

CDR3: CAAAPAGGPYEQYF. The CDR3 DNA sequence: TGCGCCGCTGCCCCGGCGGGAGGTCCCTACGAGCAGTACTTC. V and J are TRBV10-2 and TRBJ2-7, with TRBD2 matching over 8 bases. This CDR3 is 14 amino acids long. Germline V CDR1 and CDR2: WSHSY, SAAADI. J gave up 2 bases and V 11 bases, and 11 bases lay outside the gene matches.

This chain links TRBV2 with TRBJ2-3; D remains ambiguous. The germline V gene encodes CDR1 SNHLY and CDR2 FYNNEI. This CDR3 spans 12 amino acids. Trimming took 8 bases from V and 2 from J, leaving 8 bases between them. In nucleotides, the CDR3 is TGTGCCAGCCTCCAGGACACAGATACGCAGTATTTT. Protein product: CASLQDTDTQYF.

In the case of this clone: The sample holds other DNA sequences that translate to the same CDR3. The V and J genes are TRBV5-4 and TRBJ2-7, with 8 bases fitting TRBD2. The CDR3 extends over 15 amino acids. CDR1 and CDR2 from the germline V gene are SGHNT and YYREEE (reference sequence). Trimming cost V 0 bases and J 1 base; bases outside gene matches: 3. The CDR3 sequence is CASSLGLAGSYEQYF. CDR3 bases: TGTGCCAGCAGCTTGGGGTTAGCGGGGTCCTACGAGCAGTACTTC.

CDR3 nucleotide sequence: TGTGCCAGCGGGACTAGCGCCTACGAGCAGTACTTC. This encodes CASGTSAYEQYF. This rearrangement joins TRBV9 to TRBJ2-7, with 10 bases matching TRBD2. V lost 7 bases to trimming and J lost 2 bases; unmatched junction nucleotides: 0. The CDR3 has 12 residues. Germline V lookup: CDR1 SGDLS, CDR2 YYNGEE. The variable domain in full, completed from reference TRBV9 and TRBJ2-7, reads DSGVTQTPKHLITATGQRVTLRCSPRSGDLSVYWYQQSLDQGLQFLIQYYNGEERAKGNILERFSAQQFPDLHSELNLSSLELGDSALYFCASGTSAYEQYFGPGTRLTVT.